These T cell receptor beta chains were read from a single sample in a study of long-term antiretroviral therapy in people with HIV. Method: immunoSEQ multiplex PCR; TCRdb's copy keeps in-frame clones and lacks some. The sample lists approximately 20,000 clones; around 78% were seen once. Sequenced material: unsorted PBMCs, taken 2.2 years after starting antiretroviral therapy. These receptors came from a middle-aged man with HIV. CDR3s include the opening cysteine and the closing phenylalanine or tryptophan. Fields, in order: D gene, V gene, clone size, J gene, CDR3 length, CDR3 protein, CDR3 DNA. The D gene is left open where the match is weak. Clone size is given for some rows only: seen once, a few or many times, or a class if the clone is expanded.

>.|TRBV6-1|few|TRBJ2-3|14
CASSSRVTTDTQYF
TGTGCCAGCAGTTCCAGGGTTACTACAGATACGCAGTATTTT
>.|TRBV9|.|TRBJ1-6|17
CASSVGQLSSYNSPLHF
TGTGCCAGCAGCGTAGGACAGTTGAGCTCCTATAATTCACCCCTCCACTTT
>.|TRBV6-1|.|TRBJ2-2|15
CASTPGAPNTGELFF
TGTGCCAGCACCCCAGGGGCTCCGAACACCGGGGAGCTGTTTTTT
>.|TRBV7-2|.|TRBJ1-4|15
CASSLFLSSNEKLFF
TGTGCCAGCAGCTTATTCTTAAGCAGTAATGAAAAACTGTTTTTT
>TRBD1|TRBV13|.|TRBJ1-2|15
CASSSPGTGTYGYTF
TGTGCCAGCAGTTCCCCCGGGACAGGGACCTATGGCTACACCTTC
>TRBD2|TRBV18|.|TRBJ2-7|15
CASSQPSGGAHEQYF
TGTGCCAGCTCACAACCTAGCGGGGGGGCCCACGAGCAGTACTTC
>.|TRBV5-5|.|TRBJ2-7|12
CASSLQGYEQYF
TGTGCCAGCAGCTTACAGGGCTACGAGCAGTACTTC
>.|TRBV5-1|.|TRBJ2-5|14
CASSLVQQGETQYF
TGCGCCAGCAGCTTGGTTCAACAGGGAGAGACCCAGTACTTC
>.|TRBV5-4|.|TRBJ2-3|12
CASSIDTDTQYF
TGTGCCAGCAGCATAGACACAGATACGCAGTATTTT
>.|TRBV11-2|once|TRBJ2-2|14
CASSLGTNTGELFF
TGTGCCAGCAGCCTAGGGACGAACACCGGGGAGCTGTTTTTT
>.|TRBV9|.|TRBJ1-3|13
CASRKDSGNTIYF
TGTGCCAGCAGGAAAGACTCTGGAAACACCATATATTTT
>.|TRBV20-1|.|TRBJ2-3|11
CSVPGGDTQYF
TGCAGTGTCCCAGGTGGGGATACGCAGTATTTT
>.|TRBV30|.|TRBJ2-5|14
CAWSGTRGRETQYF
TGTGCCTGGAGTGGAACGCGGGGGCGGGAGACCCAGTACTTC
>TRBD2|TRBV7-2|.|TRBJ2-7|14
CASSPRWGGYEQYF
TGTGCCAGCAGCCCGAGATGGGGGGGATACGAGCAGTACTTC
>TRBD1|TRBV2|.|TRBJ2-2|14
CASSVGQGAGELFF
TGTGCCAGCAGTGTGGGACAGGGGGCCGGGGAGCTGTTTTTT
>.|TRBV5-1|.|TRBJ2-3|15
CASSFTDPSTDTQYF
TGCGCCAGCAGCTTTACAGATCCTAGCACAGATACGCAGTATTTT
>.|TRBV7-2|.|TRBJ2-5|14
CASSRGSPQETQYF
TGTGCCAGCAGCCGGGGCAGCCCACAAGAGACCCAGTACTTC
>.|TRBV19|.|TRBJ2-5|11
CASSRWETQYF
TGTGCCAGTAGTAGATGGGAGACCCAGTACTTC
>TRBD1|TRBV5-1|.|TRBJ1-5|15
CASSPIGTGYQPQHF
TGCGCCAGCAGCCCTATCGGGACAGGGTATCAGCCCCAGCATTTT
>TRBD1|TRBV19|few|TRBJ1-3|15
CASSDTGGSGNTIYF
TGTGCCAGTAGTGACACAGGGGGATCTGGAAACACCATATATTTT
>.|TRBV7-2|.|TRBJ2-5|14
CASSSRGGKETQYF
TGTGCCAGCAGCTCCAGGGGAGGGAAAGAGACCCAGTACTTC
>.|TRBV6-5|.|TRBJ2-7|14
CASSYRAPPYEQYF
TGTGCCAGCAGTTACAGGGCCCCGCCTTACGAGCAGTACTTC
>.|TRBV5-4|.|TRBJ1-2|15
CASSQSPAQTYGYTF
TGCGCCAGCAGCCAATCACCGGCACAAACCTATGGCTACACCTTC
>.|TRBV15|.|TRBJ1-2|16
CATSSGIWGGVYGYTF
TGTGCCACCAGCAGTGGGATTTGGGGGGGGGTGTATGGCTACACCTTC
>.|TRBV4-3|.|TRBJ2-4|16
CASSQVLRDGKNIQYF
TGCGCCAGCAGCCAGGTCCTCCGGGACGGAAAAAACATTCAGTACTTC
>TRBD1|TRBV19|once|TRBJ1-2|16
CASSLSSGQGAFGYTF
TGTGCCAGTAGCCTTTCGTCGGGACAGGGGGCGTTTGGCTACACCTTC
>.|TRBV21-1|.|TRBJ1-5|19
CASSKAAREVPNSNQPQHF
TGTGCCAGCAGCAAAGCTGCCAGGGAGGTGCCCAATAGCAATCAGCCCCAGCATTTT
>TRBD1|TRBV27|.|TRBJ2-5|14
CASSSTDREETQYF
TGTGCCAGCAGTTCCACCGACAGGGAAGAGACCCAGTACTTC
>.|TRBV28|.|TRBJ1-2|13
CASRPTGLYGYTF
TGTGCCAGCAGACCGACGGGCCTCTATGGCTACACCTTC
>.|TRBV6-1|once|TRBJ2-3|12
CASRKNTDTQYF
TGTGCCAGCAGAAAGAACACAGATACGCAGTATTTT
>TRBD2|TRBV28|.|TRBJ2-5|16
CASTLEASGVKETQYF
TGTGCCAGCACCCTAGAGGCTAGCGGGGTAAAAGAGACCCAGTACTTC
>.|TRBV7-6|.|TRBJ1-2|22
CASSLAPGQTALGGGSLLGYTF
TGTGCCAGCAGCTTAGCACCGGGACAAACGGCGTTGGGCGGGGGTTCTCTATTAGGCTACACCTTC
>TRBD1|TRBV6-1|.|TRBJ1-1|14
CASSRQGGYTEAFF
TGTGCCAGCAGTCGGCAGGGGGGTTACACTGAAGCTTTCTTT
>.|TRBV2|.|TRBJ1-1|13
CASRDPGSPEAFF
TGTGCCAGCCGGGACCCCGGAAGTCCTGAAGCTTTCTTT
>.|TRBV6-6|.|TRBJ2-7|11
CASSYSGEQYF
TGTGCCAGCAGTTATAGCGGCGAGCAGTACTTC
>.|TRBV5-4|.|TRBJ2-7|15
CASSSPSGDRYEQYF
TGTGCCAGCAGCTCCCCTTCCGGGGACCGATACGAGCAGTACTTC
>.|TRBV28|.|TRBJ1-4|14
CASSLGGRREKLFF
TGTGCCAGCAGTTTGGGGGGGCGACGTGAAAAACTGTTTTTT
>.|TRBV18|.|TRBJ2-3|15
CASSPPGRTTDTQYF
TGTGCCAGCTCACCACCGGGCCGGACCACAGATACGCAGTATTTT
>.|TRBV10-3|.|TRBJ2-3|13
CAIRQGGADTQYF
TGTGCCATCAGACAGGGGGGGGCAGATACGCAGTATTTT
>.|TRBV7-9|.|TRBJ2-1|15
CASSPPEVVHNEQFF
TGTGCCAGCAGCCCCCCGGAGGTAGTCCACAATGAGCAGTTCTTC
>.|TRBV2|few|TRBJ1-6|13
CASDRLENSPLHF
TGTGCCAGTGACAGGTTAGAAAATTCACCCCTCCACTTT
>.|TRBV14|.|TRBJ2-3|12
CASSRSRDTQYF
TGTGCCAGCAGCCGGTCTCGGGATACGCAGTATTTT
>.|TRBV15|.|TRBJ1-4|15
CATTLRATTNEKLFF
TGTGCCACCACCCTTCGGGCTACAACTAATGAAAAACTGTTTTTT
>.|TRBV21-1|few|TRBJ1-5|15
CASSRDSYSNQPQHF
TGTGCCAGCAGCAGGGACAGCTATAGCAATCAGCCCCAGCATTTT